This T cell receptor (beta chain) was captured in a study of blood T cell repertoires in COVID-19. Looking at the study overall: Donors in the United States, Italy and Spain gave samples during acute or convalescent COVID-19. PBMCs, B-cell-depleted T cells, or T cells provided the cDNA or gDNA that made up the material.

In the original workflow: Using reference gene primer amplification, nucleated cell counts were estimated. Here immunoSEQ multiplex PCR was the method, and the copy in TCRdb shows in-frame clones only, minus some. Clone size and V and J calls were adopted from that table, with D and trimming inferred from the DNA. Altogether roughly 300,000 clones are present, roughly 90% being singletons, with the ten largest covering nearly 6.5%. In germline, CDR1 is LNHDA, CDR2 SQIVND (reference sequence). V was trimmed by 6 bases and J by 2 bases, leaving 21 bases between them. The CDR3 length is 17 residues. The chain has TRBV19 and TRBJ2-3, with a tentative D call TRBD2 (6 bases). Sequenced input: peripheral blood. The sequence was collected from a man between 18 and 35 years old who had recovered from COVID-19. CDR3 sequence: CASSPSVGTENTDTQYF. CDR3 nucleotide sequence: TGTGCCAGTAGCCCTAGCGTGGGGACTGAAAACACAGATACGCAGTATTTT.